Listed below are T cell receptor beta chains from one sample, sequenced in a study of immune cell composition in non-small cell lung cancer. This table comes from immunoSEQ multiplex PCR, and its TCRdb copy is limited to in-frame clones, with some not included. The sample has 1,500 to 2,000 clones; around 76% are singletons. The sample consisted of lung tumor tissue. These receptors were obtained from a human donor with non-small cell lung cancer. Each CDR3 is given with its conserved first and last residue. The D gene is left open where the match is weak. Only some rows state a clone size, as once, few, many or a class for expanded clones.

>TRBJ2-7|-|TRBV25-1|-
TGTGCCAGCAGTGAATTTAAGTTAATACAGGGCTTATGGCAGTACTTC
CASSEFKLIQGLWQYF
>TRBJ2-1|-|TRBV6-5|TRBD2
TGTGCCAGCAGGGTAATAGCGGGAGTGGGGAATGAGCAGTTCTTC
CASRVIAGVGNEQFF
>TRBJ2-1|-|TRBV19|TRBD1
TGTGCCAGTAGTGTCCGGGACAGGAACAATGAGCAGTTCTTC
CASSVRDRNNEQFF
>TRBJ2-1|-|TRBV29-1|-
TGCAGCGTCCGCCTCGGGGATGAGCAGTTCTTC
CSVRLGDEQFF
>TRBJ2-1|few|TRBV10-1|TRBD2
TGCGCCAGCAGCCCACGGAGGACTAGCGGGGGGGAATTGTTCTTC
CASSPRRTSGGELFF
>TRBJ1-5|-|TRBV27|-
TGTGCCAGCAGTTTCGGGGGGCAGGTCAATCAGCCCCAGCATTTT
CASSFGGQVNQPQHF
>TRBJ2-1|-|TRBV6-1|-
TGTGCCAGCAGTGAAGCTGCAGGCCCCAGGGATGAGCAGTTCTTC
CASSEAAGPRDEQFF
>TRBJ2-1|-|TRBV5-6|TRBD2
TGTGCCAGCAGCTTGGCGGGGGTGGCGGGGGTCTTC
CASSLAGVAGVF
>TRBJ1-2|few|TRBV6-6|-
TGTGCCAGCAGTTCCCGACAGGATAGCGATGGCTACACCTTC
CASSSRQDSDGYTF
>TRBJ2-3|-|TRBV5-4|TRBD2
TGTGCCAGCAGCCCCAGCGGGGGGGCCAAGGGGAGGACAGATACGCAGTATTTT
CASSPSGGAKGRTDTQYF